The rows below give T cell receptor beta chains drawn from one sample of a study of blood T cell repertoires in COVID-19. Assay used: immunoSEQ multiplex PCR; TCRdb lists only in-frame clones, some missing. Here the sample spans 430,000 or so clones, over 75% being singletons. Sequencing was carried out using PBMCs or T cells enriched from blood (not recorded which). These receptors were obtained from a woman between 40 and 50 years old who had recovered from COVID-19. CDR3s include the opening cysteine and the closing phenylalanine or tryptophan. Each record gives: J gene, V gene, clone size, D gene, CDR3 protein, CDR3 DNA. A D gene is named only where the DNA matches it firmly. Rows give clone size only sometimes, using once, few, many, or a class for an expanded clone.

j_gene: TRBJ2-2; v_gene: TRBV7-9; abundance: -; d_gene: -; CDR3aa: CASFDTNTGELFF; CDR3nt: TGTGCCAGCTTTGACACGAACACCGGGGAGCTGTTTTTT
j_gene: TRBJ2-5; v_gene: TRBV4-1; abundance: -; d_gene: -; CDR3aa: CASSQGVRTLQETQYF; CDR3nt: TGCGCCAGCAGCCAAGGGGTCAGGACACTCCAAGAGACCCAGTACTTC
j_gene: TRBJ1-5; v_gene: TRBV3-1/TRBV3-2; abundance: once; d_gene: -; CDR3aa: CASSPSGIFRQPQHF; CDR3nt: TGTGCCAGCAGCCCCTCAGGGATATTCCGGCAGCCCCAGCATTTT
j_gene: TRBJ2-1; v_gene: TRBV7-2; abundance: -; d_gene: -; CDR3aa: CASSLGGEQFF; CDR3nt: TGTGCCAGCAGCTTGGGGGGTGAGCAGTTCTTC
j_gene: TRBJ1-1; v_gene: TRBV15; abundance: -; d_gene: -; CDR3aa: CATSRDAGGLNTEAFF; CDR3nt: TGTGCCACCAGCAGAGATGCGGGGGGCCTGAACACTGAAGCTTTCTTT
j_gene: TRBJ2-2; v_gene: TRBV3-1/TRBV3-2; abundance: few; d_gene: -; CDR3aa: CASSPPLVEGGTGELFF; CDR3nt: TGTGCCAGCAGCCCGCCTTTAGTGGAGGGTGGGACCGGGGAGCTGTTTTTT
j_gene: TRBJ1-1; v_gene: TRBV19; abundance: once; d_gene: -; CDR3aa: CASSYRVDTEAFF; CDR3nt: TGTGCCAGTAGTTATCGGGTCGACACTGAAGCTTTCTTT
j_gene: TRBJ1-4; v_gene: TRBV4-1; abundance: -; d_gene: TRBD1; CDR3aa: CASSLQGVLREKLFF; CDR3nt: TGCGCCAGCAGCCTTCAGGGGGTCCTTCGTGAAAAACTGTTTTTT
j_gene: TRBJ1-5; v_gene: TRBV27; abundance: -; d_gene: TRBD1; CDR3aa: CASYPRQGWWNQPQHF; CDR3nt: TGTGCCAGCTACCCCCGACAGGGATGGTGGAATCAGCCCCAGCATTTT
j_gene: TRBJ2-6; v_gene: TRBV18; abundance: -; d_gene: -; CDR3aa: CASSPTGLSGANVLTF; CDR3nt: TGTGCCAGCTCACCGACAGGCCTCTCTGGGGCCAACGTCCTGACTTTC
j_gene: TRBJ1-2; v_gene: TRBV24-1; abundance: -; d_gene: -; CDR3aa: CATSAGAGDDGYTF; CDR3nt: TGTGCCACCAGTGCAGGGGCAGGGGACGATGGCTACACCTTC
j_gene: TRBJ1-3; v_gene: TRBV6-5; abundance: -; d_gene: TRBD1; CDR3aa: CASSYRAGGGNTIYF; CDR3nt: TGTGCCAGCAGTTACCGGGCAGGGGGCGGAAACACCATATATTTT
j_gene: TRBJ2-3; v_gene: TRBV2; abundance: -; d_gene: -; CDR3aa: CAGRFTDTQYF; CDR3nt: TGTGCCGGGCGCTTCACAGATACGCAGTATTTT
j_gene: TRBJ2-3; v_gene: TRBV2; abundance: -; d_gene: TRBD2; CDR3aa: CASITGLASTDTQYF; CDR3nt: TGTGCCAGCATCACCGGACTAGCCAGCACAGATACGCAGTATTTT
j_gene: TRBJ1-5; v_gene: TRBV5-1; abundance: -; d_gene: TRBD1; CDR3aa: CASSLTGGDQPQHF; CDR3nt: TGCGCCAGCAGCTTGACAGGGGGCGATCAGCCCCAGCATTTT
j_gene: TRBJ2-1; v_gene: TRBV5-1; abundance: -; d_gene: TRBD2; CDR3aa: CASSRAGLAGGADKDFF; CDR3nt: TGCGCCAGCAGCAGGGCTGGACTAGCGGGAGGGGCCGATAAAGATTTCTTC
j_gene: TRBJ2-5; v_gene: TRBV5-4; abundance: -; d_gene: TRBD2; CDR3aa: CASSYASGDKTQYF; CDR3nt: TGTGCCAGCAGCTATGCTAGCGGAGATAAGACCCAGTACTTC
j_gene: TRBJ1-5; v_gene: TRBV19; abundance: -; d_gene: -; CDR3aa: CASSPLESTGNQPQHF; CDR3nt: TGTGCCAGTAGCCCGCTGGAATCGACGGGAAATCAGCCCCAGCATTTT
j_gene: TRBJ1-4; v_gene: TRBV7-9; abundance: -; d_gene: -; CDR3aa: CASSFQGMVEKLFF; CDR3nt: TGTGCCAGCAGCTTCCAGGGGATGGTTGAAAAACTGTTTTTT
j_gene: TRBJ2-1; v_gene: TRBV10-3; abundance: -; d_gene: -; CDR3aa: CAISGGGISYNEQFF; CDR3nt: TGTGCCATCAGTGGAGGCGGGATTTCCTACAATGAGCAGTTCTTC
j_gene: TRBJ2-4; v_gene: TRBV7-9; abundance: -; d_gene: TRBD2; CDR3aa: CASSTSGVVAKNIQYF; CDR3nt: TGTGCCAGCAGCACCAGCGGGGTCGTAGCCAAAAACATTCAGTACTTC
j_gene: TRBJ2-7; v_gene: TRBV3-1/TRBV3-2; abundance: -; d_gene: TRBD1; CDR3aa: CASSQDFPVGTQGASYEQYF; CDR3nt: TGTGCCAGCAGCCAAGATTTCCCGGTCGGAACGCAGGGGGCATCCTACGAGCAGTACTTC
j_gene: TRBJ1-6; v_gene: TRBV27; abundance: -; d_gene: -; CDR3aa: CASSLSPGLPNSPLHF; CDR3nt: TGTGCCAGCAGTTTATCGCCAGGGTTGCCAAATTCACCCCTCCACTTT
j_gene: TRBJ2-7; v_gene: TRBV7-9; abundance: -; d_gene: TRBD1; CDR3aa: CASSPGSTGGREQYF; CDR3nt: TGTGCCAGCAGCCCTGGCAGTACAGGGGGACGCGAGCAGTACTTC
j_gene: TRBJ1-2; v_gene: TRBV7-6; abundance: few; d_gene: -; CDR3aa: CASSLTREGERGYTF; CDR3nt: TGTGCCAGCAGCCTCACCCGGGAGGGGGAGAGGGGCTACACCTTC
j_gene: TRBJ1-5; v_gene: TRBV12-1; abundance: -; d_gene: -; CDR3aa: CASSPGQAYNQPQHF; CDR3nt: TGTGCCAGCAGCCCAGGACAGGCATACAATCAGCCCCAGCATTTT